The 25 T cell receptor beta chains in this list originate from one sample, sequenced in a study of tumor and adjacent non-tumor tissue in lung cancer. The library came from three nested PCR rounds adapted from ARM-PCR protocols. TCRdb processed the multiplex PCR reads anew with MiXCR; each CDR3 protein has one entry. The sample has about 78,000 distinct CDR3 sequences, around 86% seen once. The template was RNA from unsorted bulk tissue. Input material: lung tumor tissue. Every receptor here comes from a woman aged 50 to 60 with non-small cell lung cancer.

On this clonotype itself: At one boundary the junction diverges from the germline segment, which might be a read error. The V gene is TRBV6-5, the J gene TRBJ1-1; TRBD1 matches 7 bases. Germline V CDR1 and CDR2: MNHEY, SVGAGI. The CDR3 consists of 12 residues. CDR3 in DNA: TGTACCAGCAGCCTCAGGGGGGCTGAATCTTTCTTT. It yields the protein CTSSLRGAESFF.

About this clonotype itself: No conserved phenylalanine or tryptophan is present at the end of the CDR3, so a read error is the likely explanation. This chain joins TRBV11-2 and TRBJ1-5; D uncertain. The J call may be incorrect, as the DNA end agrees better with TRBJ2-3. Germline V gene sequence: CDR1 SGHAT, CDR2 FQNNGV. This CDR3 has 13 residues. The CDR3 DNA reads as TGTGCCAGCAGCTCGGAAATTTGGCAGCTCCAGTATTCT. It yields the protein CASSSEIWQLQYS.

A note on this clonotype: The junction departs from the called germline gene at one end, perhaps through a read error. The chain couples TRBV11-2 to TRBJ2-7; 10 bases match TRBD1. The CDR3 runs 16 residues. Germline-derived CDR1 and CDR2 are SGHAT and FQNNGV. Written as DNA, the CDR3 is TGCGCCAGCAGCCCCCGTCCCGGGACAGGGGTGGGGGAGCAGTACTTC. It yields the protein CASSPRPGTGVGEQYF.

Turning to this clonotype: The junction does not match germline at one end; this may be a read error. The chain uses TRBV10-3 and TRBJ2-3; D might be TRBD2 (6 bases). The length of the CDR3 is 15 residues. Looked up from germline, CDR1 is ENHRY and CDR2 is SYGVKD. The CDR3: CAISEGTTSIDTQYF. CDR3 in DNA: TGTGCCATCAGTGAGGGGACCACTAGCATAGATACGCAGTATTTT.

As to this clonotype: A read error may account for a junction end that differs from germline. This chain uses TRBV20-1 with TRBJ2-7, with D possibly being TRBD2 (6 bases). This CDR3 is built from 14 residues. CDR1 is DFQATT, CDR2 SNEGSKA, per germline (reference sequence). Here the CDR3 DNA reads TGCAGTGTTAGAGAGGTAGGGGAGGTTTACGAGCAGTACTTC. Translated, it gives CSVREVGEVYEQYF.

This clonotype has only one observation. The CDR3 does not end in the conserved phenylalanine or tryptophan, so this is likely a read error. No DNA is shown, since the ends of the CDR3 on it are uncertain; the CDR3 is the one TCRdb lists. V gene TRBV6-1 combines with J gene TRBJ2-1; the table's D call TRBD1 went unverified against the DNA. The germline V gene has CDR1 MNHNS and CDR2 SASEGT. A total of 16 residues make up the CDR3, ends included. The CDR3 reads CARKSLTGSFVDERFL.

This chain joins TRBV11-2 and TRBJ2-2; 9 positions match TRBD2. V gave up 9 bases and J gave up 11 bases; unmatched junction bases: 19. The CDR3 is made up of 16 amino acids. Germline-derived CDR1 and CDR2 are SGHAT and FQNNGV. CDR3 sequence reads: CASISVTGGRVGELFF. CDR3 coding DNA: TGTGCCAGTATCTCAGTGACTGGCGGGAGGGTCGGAGAGCTGTTTTTT.

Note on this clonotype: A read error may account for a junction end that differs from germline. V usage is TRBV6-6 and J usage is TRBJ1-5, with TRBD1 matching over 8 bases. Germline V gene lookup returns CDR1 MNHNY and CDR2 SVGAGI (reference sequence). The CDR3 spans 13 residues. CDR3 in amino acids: CASNGDRNQPQHF. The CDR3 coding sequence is TGTGCCAGCAACGGGGACAGGAATCAGCCTCAGCATTTT.

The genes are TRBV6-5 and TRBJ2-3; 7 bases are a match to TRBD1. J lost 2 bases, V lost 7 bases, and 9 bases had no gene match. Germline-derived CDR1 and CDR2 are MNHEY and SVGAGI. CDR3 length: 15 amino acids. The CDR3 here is CASNRTGTDTDTQYF. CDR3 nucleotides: TGTGCCAGCAACCGGACAGGAACGGACACAGATACGCAGTATTTT.

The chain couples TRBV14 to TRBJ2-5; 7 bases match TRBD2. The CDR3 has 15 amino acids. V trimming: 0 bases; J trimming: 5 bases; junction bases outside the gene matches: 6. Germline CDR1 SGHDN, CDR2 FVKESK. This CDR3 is CASSQDREDPETQYF. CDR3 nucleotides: TGTGCCAGCAGCCAAGACCGGGAGGACCCGGAGACCCAGTACTTC.

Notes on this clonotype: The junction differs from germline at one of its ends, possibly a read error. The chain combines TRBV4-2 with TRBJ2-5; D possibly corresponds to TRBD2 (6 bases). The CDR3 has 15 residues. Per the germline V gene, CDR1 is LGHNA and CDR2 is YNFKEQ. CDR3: CASGQVYGREETQYF. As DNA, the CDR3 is TGTGCCAGCGGGCAAGTTTACGGGAGAGAAGAGACGCAGTACTTC.

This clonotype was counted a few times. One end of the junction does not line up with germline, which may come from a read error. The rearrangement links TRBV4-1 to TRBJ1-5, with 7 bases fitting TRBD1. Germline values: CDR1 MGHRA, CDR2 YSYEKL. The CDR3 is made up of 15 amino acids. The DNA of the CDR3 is TGCGCCAGCAGCCAAGGTGACAGGGACAGTCAGCCCCTGCATTTT. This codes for CASSQGDRDSQPLHF.

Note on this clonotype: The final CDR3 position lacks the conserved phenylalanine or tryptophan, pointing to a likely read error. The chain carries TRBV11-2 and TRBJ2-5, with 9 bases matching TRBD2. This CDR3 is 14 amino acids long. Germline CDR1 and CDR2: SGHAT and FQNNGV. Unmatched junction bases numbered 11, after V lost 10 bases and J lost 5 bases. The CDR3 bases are TGTGCCATCAGTTTCGCGGGAGGGCCGGAGACCCAGTACCTC. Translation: CAISFAGGPETQYL.

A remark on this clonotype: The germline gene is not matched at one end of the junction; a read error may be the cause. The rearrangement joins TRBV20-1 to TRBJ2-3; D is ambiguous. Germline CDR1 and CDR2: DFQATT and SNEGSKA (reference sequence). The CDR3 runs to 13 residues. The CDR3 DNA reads TGCAGTGCTCTTCCGAGATACACAGATACGCAGTGTTTT. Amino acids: CSALPRYTDTQCF.

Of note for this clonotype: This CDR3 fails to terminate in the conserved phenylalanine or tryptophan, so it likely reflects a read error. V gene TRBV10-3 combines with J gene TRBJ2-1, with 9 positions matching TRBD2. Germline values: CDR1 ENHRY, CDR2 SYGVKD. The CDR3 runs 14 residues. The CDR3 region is CTIDAGGRMNEQFV. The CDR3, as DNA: TGTACCATCGATGCGGGAGGGCGCATGAATGAGCAGTTCGTC.

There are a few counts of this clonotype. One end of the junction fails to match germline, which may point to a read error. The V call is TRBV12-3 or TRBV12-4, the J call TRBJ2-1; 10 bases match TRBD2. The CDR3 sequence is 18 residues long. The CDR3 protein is CASTPGGDERGGWNEQSF. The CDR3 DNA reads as TGTGCCAGCACCCCCGGGGGGGATGAGCGGGGGGGGTGGAATGAGCAGTCCTTC.

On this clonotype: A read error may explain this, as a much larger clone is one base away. The chain's CDR3 is CTSSQGVAGAPTDTQYF. The CDR3 region has the DNA TGTACCAGCAGCCAGGGGGTCGCAGGGGCCCCCACAGATACGCAGTATTTT. The chain uses TRBV7-2 and TRBJ2-3, with 7 bases fitting TRBD1. From germline, CDR1 is SGHTA and CDR2 FQGNSA. The CDR3 runs to 17 residues. V lost 5 bases, J lost 2 bases, and 13 bases stayed unmatched.

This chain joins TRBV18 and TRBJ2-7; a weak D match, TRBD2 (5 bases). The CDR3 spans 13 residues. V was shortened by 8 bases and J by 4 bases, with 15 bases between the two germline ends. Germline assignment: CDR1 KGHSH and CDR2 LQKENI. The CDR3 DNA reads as TGTGCCAGCCCACGTGCTTGCGGGTACGAGCAGTACTTC. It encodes CASPRACGYEQYF.

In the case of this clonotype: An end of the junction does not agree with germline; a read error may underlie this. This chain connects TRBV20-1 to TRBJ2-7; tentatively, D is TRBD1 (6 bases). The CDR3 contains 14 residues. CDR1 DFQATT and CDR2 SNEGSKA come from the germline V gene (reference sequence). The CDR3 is CNARVTGMAYERYF. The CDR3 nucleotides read TGCAATGCCCGCGTAACAGGGATGGCCTACGAGCGGTACTTC.

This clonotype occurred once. CDR3 nucleotides: TGTGCCAGCAACTGCGCTAGCTATGAGCAGTTCTTC. This codes for CASNCASYEQFF. This chain connects TRBV12-3 or TRBV12-4 to TRBJ2-1, with a tentative D call TRBD2 (5 bases). CDR3 size: 12 residues. Trimming took 7 bases from V and 8 from J, leaving 12 bases between them.

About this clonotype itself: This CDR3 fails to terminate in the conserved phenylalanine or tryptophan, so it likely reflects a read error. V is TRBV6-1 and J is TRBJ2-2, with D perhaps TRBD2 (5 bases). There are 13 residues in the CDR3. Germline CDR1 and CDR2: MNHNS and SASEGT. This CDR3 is CVSTNPGTGELFY. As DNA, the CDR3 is TGTGTCAGCACCAATCCGGGAACCGGGGAGCTGTTTTAT.

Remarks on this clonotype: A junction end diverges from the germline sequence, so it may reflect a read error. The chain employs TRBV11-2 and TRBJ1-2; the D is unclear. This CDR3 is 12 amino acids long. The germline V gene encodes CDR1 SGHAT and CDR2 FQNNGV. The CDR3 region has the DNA TGTGCCAGTAGCTCCACAGACTATGACTACACCTTC. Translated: CASSSTDYDYTF. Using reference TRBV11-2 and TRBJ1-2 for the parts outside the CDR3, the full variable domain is EAGVAQSPRYKIIEKRQSVAFWCNPISGHATLYWYQQILGQGPKLLIQFQNNGVVDDSQLPKDRFSAERLKGVDSTLKIQPAKLEDSAVYLCASSSTDYDYTFGSGTRLTVV.

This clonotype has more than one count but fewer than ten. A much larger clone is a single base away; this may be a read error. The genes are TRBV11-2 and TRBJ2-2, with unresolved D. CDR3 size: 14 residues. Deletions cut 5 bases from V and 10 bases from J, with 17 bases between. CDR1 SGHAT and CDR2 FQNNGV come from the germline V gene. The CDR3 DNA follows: TGTGCCAGCAGCCGCGCTGCGGCGGCCATGGAGCTGTTTTTT. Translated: CASSRAAAAMELFF.

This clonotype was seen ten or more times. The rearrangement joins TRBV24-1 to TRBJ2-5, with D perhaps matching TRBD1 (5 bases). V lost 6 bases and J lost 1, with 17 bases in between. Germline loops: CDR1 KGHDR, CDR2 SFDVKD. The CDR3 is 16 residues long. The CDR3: CATSPSAGSLQETQYF. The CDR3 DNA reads TGTGCCACCAGTCCTTCTGCAGGGTCCCTCCAAGAGACCCAGTACTTC.

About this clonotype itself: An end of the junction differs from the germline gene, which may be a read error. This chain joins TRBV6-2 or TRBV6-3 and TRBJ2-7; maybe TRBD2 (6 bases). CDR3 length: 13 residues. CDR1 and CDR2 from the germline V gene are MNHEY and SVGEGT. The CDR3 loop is CTSSYLGRREQYF. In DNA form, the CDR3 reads TGTACCAGCAGTTACCTGGGTCGGAGGGAACAGTACTTC.